A selection of T cell receptor beta chains follows, all from one sample in a study of T cell responses to AZD1222 COVID-19 vaccine. Measured with immunoSEQ multiplex PCR; TCRdb has only the in-frame clones, and not every one. The sample has approximately 70,000 clones; 86% are singletons. The sequencing used peripheral blood, collected on day 0 of AZD1222 vaccination. All receptors derive from an adult in good health. Each CDR3 is given with its conserved first and last residue. A D gene is named only where the DNA matches it firmly. Only some rows state a clone size, as once, few, many or a class for expanded clones.

len,j_gene,d_gene,abundance,v_gene,CDR3aa,CDR3nt
13,TRBJ2-7,.,.,TRBV28,CASHSPYYYEQYF,TGTGCCAGCCACTCACCCTACTACTACGAGCAGTACTTC
16,TRBJ2-7,.,.,TRBV28,CASSLSPEGYSFEQYF,TGTGCCAGCAGTTTGTCCCCGGAGGGGTATTCTTTCGAGCAGTACTTC
14,TRBJ2-1,.,.,TRBV18,CASSLSTGYNEQFF,TGTGCCAGCTCACTCTCGACTGGGTACAATGAGCAGTTCTTC
13,TRBJ2-6,TRBD2,.,TRBV19,CASGGPGANVLTF,TGCGCTAGCGGGGGGCCTGGGGCCAACGTCCTGACTTTC
12,TRBJ2-1,.,.,TRBV7-3,CASSLTGVEQFF,TGTGCCAGCAGCTTAACCGGGGTTGAGCAGTTCTTC
15,TRBJ1-2,.,.,TRBV7-2,CASSLPRGVDYGYTF,TGTGCCAGCAGCTTACCGAGGGGAGTGGACTATGGCTACACCTTC
14,TRBJ2-7,.,.,TRBV3-1/TRBV3-2,CASSQETGLWEQYF,TGTGCCAGCAGCCAAGAAACAGGCTTGTGGGAGCAGTACTTC
16,TRBJ1-5,TRBD1,.,TRBV18,CASSSRDRGVNQPQHF,TGTGCCAGCTCATCACGGGACAGGGGCGTCAATCAGCCCCAGCATTTT
14,TRBJ2-2,.,.,TRBV5-1,CASSRGQNTGELFF,TGCGCCAGCAGCAGGGGACAGAACACCGGGGAGCTGTTTTTT
14,TRBJ2-6,.,.,TRBV6-4,CASSDNSGANVLTF,TGTGCCAGCAGTGACAACTCTGGGGCCAACGTCCTGACTTTC
12,TRBJ1-1,.,once,TRBV20-1,CSASLRATEAFF,TGCAGTGCTAGTCTCCGGGCCACTGAAGCTTTCTTT
13,TRBJ1-1,TRBD1,.,TRBV3-1/TRBV3-2,CASSRQGGTEAFF,TGTGCCAGCAGCCGACAGGGCGGGACTGAAGCTTTCTTT
13,TRBJ1-2,.,.,TRBV9,CASSTASNYGYTF,TGTGCCAGTTCGACAGCTTCTAACTATGGCTACACCTTC
14,TRBJ2-5,.,.,TRBV5-4,CASSLGQLQETQYF,TGTGCCAGCAGCTTAGGACAGCTCCAAGAGACCCAGTACTTC
13,TRBJ1-5,TRBD1,.,TRBV10-3,CAISGQGVQPQHF,TGTGCCATCAGCGGACAGGGGGTCCAGCCCCAGCATTTT
17,TRBJ2-6,.,.,TRBV28,CASKQGKIGSGANVLTF,TGTGCCAGCAAACAGGGAAAGATAGGTTCTGGGGCCAACGTCCTGACTTTC
15,TRBJ2-1,.,few,TRBV24-1,CATSDWRGRYNEQFF,TGTGCCACCAGTGATTGGAGGGGCCGGTACAATGAGCAGTTCTTC
15,TRBJ1-2,.,.,TRBV28,CASSLESTRGYGYTF,TGTGCCAGCAGTTTAGAATCTACCCGTGGCTATGGCTACACCTTC
15,TRBJ1-5,.,.,TRBV27,CASTDRSGANQPQHF,TGTGCCAGCACCGACAGGTCCGGTGCCAATCAGCCCCAGCATTTT
14,TRBJ1-5,.,.,TRBV19,CASSSQARGQPQHF,TGTGCCAGTAGTTCACAGGCACGGGGCCAGCCCCAGCATTTT
14,TRBJ2-5,.,.,TRBV29-1,CSVDRPGVQETQYF,TGCAGCGTTGACCGGCCGGGGGTACAAGAGACCCAGTACTTC
21,TRBJ2-1,TRBD2,.,TRBV7-8,CASSLAKRRLAGNSSYNEQFF,TGTGCCAGCAGCTTAGCGAAGAGGCGACTAGCGGGAAACAGCTCCTACAATGAGCAGTTCTTC
16,TRBJ1-5,.,.,TRBV28,CASSLASPGGNQPQHF,TGTGCCAGCAGTTTGGCCAGTCCGGGGGGCAATCAGCCCCAGCATTTT
11,TRBJ2-7,.,.,TRBV28,CASSFSYEQYF,TGTGCCAGCAGTTTCTCCTACGAGCAGTACTTC
14,TRBJ1-1,.,.,TRBV9,CASSEGGRNTEAFF,TGTGCCAGCAGTGAGGGGGGCAGGAACACTGAAGCTTTCTTT
15,TRBJ2-7,TRBD2,once,TRBV6-5,CASSTPSGDSYEQYF,TGTGCCAGCAGTACTCCTAGCGGGGACTCCTACGAGCAGTACTTC